This TCR beta chain originates from a study of cytomegalovirus exposure and HLA in healthy donors. Study observations and caveats: Among donors in an Asian-associated ancestry cluster, a later analysis reportedly found fewer N-insertions than the roughly 730-donor mean.

The primer mix had 60 Vbeta and 13 Jbeta primers. Sequencing was performed with immunoSEQ multiplex PCR; in TCRdb, only in-frame clones are kept and a portion is missing. This table has 200,000 to 250,000 clones, roughly 90% appearing once. With respect to this clone: Its antigen is undetermined.

CDR3 length: 16 amino acids. The ends lost 1 base at V and 4 bases at J; junction bases unmatched: 6. Per germline, CDR1 MGHRA and CDR2 YSYEKL. The sequence came from a woman aged 18-29 years in good health and CMV-seronegative. The sample consisted of PBMCs. J is TRBJ2-5 and V is TRBV4-1; 10 nucleotides line up with TRBD2. CDR3 nucleotide sequence: TGCGCCAGCAGCCAAGGGCTAGCGGGAGTGGGAGAGACCCAGTACTTC. Translating it yields CASSQGLAGVGETQYF.